The 6 T cell receptor beta chains reported below all come from one sample, sequenced in a study of OX40 agonist ivuxolimab in advanced cancers. TCRdb keeps only in-frame clones here, not all; method: immunoSEQ multiplex PCR. The sample has 40,000 or so clones; more than 75% are singletons. The source was CD4+ or CD8+ T cells sorted from blood, collected in a trial of the OX40 agonist ivuxolimab. These receptor sequences come from an adult with an advanced solid tumor such as melanoma, head and neck, liver or kidney cancer.

This clone showed up just a few times. The V call is TRBV6-6, the J call TRBJ1-6; D is unclear. V shed 1 base and J shed 6 bases, with 4 bases lying between them. CDR1 is MNHNY, CDR2 SVGAGI, per germline (reference sequence). The CDR3 consists of 13 residues. The CDR3 loop is CASSYFGNSPLHF. The CDR3 coding sequence is TGTGCCAGCAGTTACTTTGGTAATTCACCCCTCCACTTT.

The gene calls are TRBV5-1 and TRBJ1-4; D is unresolved. Trimming removed 4 bases from V and 4 bases from J, with 14 bases in between. This CDR3 spans 15 amino acids. The V gene's germline CDR1 is SGHRS and CDR2 YFSETQ. The CDR3 DNA follows: TGCGCCAGCAGCCCGGACGGGCAGAATAATGAAAAACTGTTTTTT. This sequence encodes CASSPDGQNNEKLFF.

The chain has TRBV7-2 and TRBJ2-7; D perhaps matches TRBD2 (5 bases). Trimming took off 1 base at V and 3 bases at J, with 10 bases between the two ends. The germline V gene has CDR1 SGHTA and CDR2 FQGNSA. The CDR3 spans 14 residues. For the CDR3, the DNA is TGTGCCAGCAGCTTAGGGTGGACTGACTACGAGCAGTACTTC. It encodes CASSLGWTDYEQYF. The full variable domain, its missing parts supplied by reference TRBV7-2 and TRBJ2-7, is GAGVSQSPSNKVTEKGKDVELRCDPISGHTALYWYRQSLGQGLEFLIYFQGNSAPDKSGLPSDRFSAERTGGSVSTLTIQRTQQEDSAVYLCASSLGWTDYEQYFGPGTRLTVT.

This chain uses TRBV7-2 with TRBJ2-1; weak D call: TRBD1 (5 bases). The germline V gene has CDR1 SGHTA and CDR2 FQGNSA. Trimming left V 5 bases short and J 4 bases short, with 12 bases between. This CDR3 contains 14 residues. The DNA of the CDR3 is TGTGCCAGCAGCCCGGCAGGGTCGTACAATGAGCAGTTCTTC. Translating it yields CASSPAGSYNEQFF.

The J gene is TRBJ2-6, the V gene TRBV4-2; 12 nucleotides match TRBD1. Germline V gene lookup returns CDR1 LGHNA and CDR2 YNFKEQ. The CDR3 contains 20 residues. V gave up 2 bases and J gave up 0 bases; unmatched junction bases: 8. CDR3 in DNA: TGTGCCAGCAGCCAATGGGACAGGGGGCCAAGGTCCTCTGGGGCCAACGTCCTGACTTTC. Its protein is CASSQWDRGPRSSGANVLTF.

The gene calls are TRBV18 and TRBJ2-3; D ambiguous. With 4 bases removed from V and 0 bases from J, the gap between germline ends came to 8 bases. The CDR3 loop spans 14 amino acids. Germline values: CDR1 KGHSH, CDR2 LQKENI. CDR3 region: CASSRSSSTDTQYF. DNA of the CDR3: TGTGCCAGCTCACGTTCCTCCAGCACAGATACGCAGTATTTT.